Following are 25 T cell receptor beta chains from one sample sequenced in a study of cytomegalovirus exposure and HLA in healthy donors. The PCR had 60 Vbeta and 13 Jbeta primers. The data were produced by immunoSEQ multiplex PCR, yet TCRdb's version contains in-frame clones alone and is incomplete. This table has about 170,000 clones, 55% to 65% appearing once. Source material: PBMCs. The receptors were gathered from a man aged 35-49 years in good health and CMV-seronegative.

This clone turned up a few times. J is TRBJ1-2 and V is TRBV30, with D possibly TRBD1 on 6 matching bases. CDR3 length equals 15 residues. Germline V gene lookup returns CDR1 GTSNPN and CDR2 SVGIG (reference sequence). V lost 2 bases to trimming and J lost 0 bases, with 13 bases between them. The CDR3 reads CAWSRDGGPNYGYTF. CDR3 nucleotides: TGTGCCTGGAGTCGCGACGGGGGGCCTAACTATGGCTACACCTTC.

DNA for the CDR3: TGTGCCAGCAGCCCCGGGACTAGCGGGGGCCAATACGAGCAGTACTTC. It translates to CASSPGTSGGQYEQYF. This sequence joins TRBV4-2 and TRBJ2-7; 14 nucleotides align to TRBD2. Trimming at V came to 4 bases and at J to 4 bases, leaving 6 bases not matched to a gene. CDR3 length: 16 amino acids. The germline V gene has CDR1 LGHNA and CDR2 YNFKEQ.

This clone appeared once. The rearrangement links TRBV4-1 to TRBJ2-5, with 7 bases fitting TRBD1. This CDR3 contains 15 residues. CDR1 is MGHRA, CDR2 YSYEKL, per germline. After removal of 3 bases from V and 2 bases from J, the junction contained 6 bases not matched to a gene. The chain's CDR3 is CASSQDTGDQETQYF. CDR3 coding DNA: TGCGCCAGCAGCCAGGATACAGGGGATCAAGAGACCCAGTACTTC.

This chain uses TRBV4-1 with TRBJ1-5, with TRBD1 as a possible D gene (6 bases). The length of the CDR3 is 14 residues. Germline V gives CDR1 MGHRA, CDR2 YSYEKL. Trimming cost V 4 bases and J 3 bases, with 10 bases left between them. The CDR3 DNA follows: TGCGCCAGCAGCCGTACAGGGAACAATCAGCCCCAGCATTTT. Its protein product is CASSRTGNNQPQHF.

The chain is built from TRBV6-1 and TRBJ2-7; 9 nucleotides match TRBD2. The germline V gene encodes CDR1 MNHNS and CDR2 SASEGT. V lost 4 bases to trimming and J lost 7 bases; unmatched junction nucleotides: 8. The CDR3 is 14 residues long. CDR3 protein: CASSASGGPVEQYF. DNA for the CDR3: TGTGCCAGCAGTGCCAGCGGGGGGCCCGTGGAGCAGTACTTC.

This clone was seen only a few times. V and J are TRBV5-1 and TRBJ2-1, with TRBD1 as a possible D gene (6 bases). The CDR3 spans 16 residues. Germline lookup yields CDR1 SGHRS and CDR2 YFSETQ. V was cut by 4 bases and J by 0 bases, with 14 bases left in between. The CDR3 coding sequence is TGCGCCAGCAGCGCCCTACAGGGAAGCTCCTACAATGAGCAGTTCTTC. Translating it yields CASSALQGSSYNEQFF.

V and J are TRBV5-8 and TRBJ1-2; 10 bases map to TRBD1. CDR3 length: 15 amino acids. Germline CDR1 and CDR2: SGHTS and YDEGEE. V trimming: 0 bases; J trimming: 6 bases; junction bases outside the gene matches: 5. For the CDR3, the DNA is TGTGCCAGCAGCTTGGCCGGGACAGGGGATCATGGCTACACCTTC. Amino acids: CASSLAGTGDHGYTF.

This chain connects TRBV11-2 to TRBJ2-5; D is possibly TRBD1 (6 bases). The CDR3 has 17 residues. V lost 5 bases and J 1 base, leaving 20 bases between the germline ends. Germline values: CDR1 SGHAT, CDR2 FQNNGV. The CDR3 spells CASSNSRGWGRQETQYF. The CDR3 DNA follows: TGTGCCAGCAGCAACAGCCGCGGTTGGGGGCGCCAAGAGACCCAGTACTTC.

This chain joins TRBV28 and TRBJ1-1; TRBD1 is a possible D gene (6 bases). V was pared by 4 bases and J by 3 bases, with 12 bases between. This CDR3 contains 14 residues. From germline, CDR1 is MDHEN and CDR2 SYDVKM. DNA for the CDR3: TGTGCCAGCAGTTACACAGGGTTTTACACTGAAGCTTTCTTT. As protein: CASSYTGFYTEAFF.

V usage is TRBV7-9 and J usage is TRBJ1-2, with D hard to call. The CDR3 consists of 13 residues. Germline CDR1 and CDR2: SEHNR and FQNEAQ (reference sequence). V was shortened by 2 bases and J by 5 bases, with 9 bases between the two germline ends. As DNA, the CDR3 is TGTGCCAGCAGCTTATTAACGGAGTATGGCTACACCTTC. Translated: CASSLLTEYGYTF.

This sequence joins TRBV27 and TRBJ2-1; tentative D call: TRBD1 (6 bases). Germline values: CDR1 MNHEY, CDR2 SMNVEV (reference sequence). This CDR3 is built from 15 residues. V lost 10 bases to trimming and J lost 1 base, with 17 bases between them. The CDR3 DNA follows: TGTGCCACCAAACTTAGGGACAAATCCTACAATGAGCAGTTCTTC. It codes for CATKLRDKSYNEQFF.

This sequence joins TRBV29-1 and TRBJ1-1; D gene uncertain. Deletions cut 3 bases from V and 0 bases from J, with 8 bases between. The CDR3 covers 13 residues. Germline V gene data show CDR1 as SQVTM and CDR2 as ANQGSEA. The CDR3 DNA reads TGCAGCGTTGAGAGGATAATGAACACTGAAGCTTTCTTT. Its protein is CSVERIMNTEAFF.

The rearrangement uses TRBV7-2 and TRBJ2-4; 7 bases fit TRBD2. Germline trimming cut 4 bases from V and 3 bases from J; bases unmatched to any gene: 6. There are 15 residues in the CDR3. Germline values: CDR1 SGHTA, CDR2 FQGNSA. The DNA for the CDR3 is TGTGCCAGCAGCTCTGGGGGAGGGGACAAAAACATTCAGTACTTC. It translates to CASSSGGGDKNIQYF.

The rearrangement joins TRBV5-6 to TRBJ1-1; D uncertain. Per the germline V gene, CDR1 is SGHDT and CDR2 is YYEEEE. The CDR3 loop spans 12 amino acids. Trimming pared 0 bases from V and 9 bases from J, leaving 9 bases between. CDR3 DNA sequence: TGTGCCAGCAGCTTGGTAGAGGGCAAAGCTTTCTTT. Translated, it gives CASSLVEGKAFF.

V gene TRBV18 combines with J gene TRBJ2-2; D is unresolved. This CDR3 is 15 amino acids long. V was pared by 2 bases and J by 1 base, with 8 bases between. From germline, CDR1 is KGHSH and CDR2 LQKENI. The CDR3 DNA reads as TGTGCCAGCTCACCAGATGGCGGGAACACCGGGGAGCTGTTTTTT. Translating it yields CASSPDGGNTGELFF.

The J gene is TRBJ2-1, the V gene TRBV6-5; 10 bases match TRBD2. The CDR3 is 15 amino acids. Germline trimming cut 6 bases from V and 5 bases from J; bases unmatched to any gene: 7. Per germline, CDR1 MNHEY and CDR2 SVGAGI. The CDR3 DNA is TGTGCCAGCAGCACCGCTAGCGGGGGAAACAATGAGCAGTTCTTC. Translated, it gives CASSTASGGNNEQFF.

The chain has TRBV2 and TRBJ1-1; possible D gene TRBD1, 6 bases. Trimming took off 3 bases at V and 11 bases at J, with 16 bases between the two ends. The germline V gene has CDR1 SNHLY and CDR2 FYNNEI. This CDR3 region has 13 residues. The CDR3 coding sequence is TGTGCCAGCAGTGAGAGGGCGGACAGTTATGCTTTCTTT. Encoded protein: CASSERADSYAFF.

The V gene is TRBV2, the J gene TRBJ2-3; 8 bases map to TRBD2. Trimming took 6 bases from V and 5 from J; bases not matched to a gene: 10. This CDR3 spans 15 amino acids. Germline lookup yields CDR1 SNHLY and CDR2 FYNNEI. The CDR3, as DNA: TGTGCCAGCAGGAAGGGTCGGGGGGGTTTAGATACGCAGTATTTT. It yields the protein CASRKGRGGLDTQYF. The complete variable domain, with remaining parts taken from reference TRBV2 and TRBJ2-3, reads EPEVTQTPSHQVTQMGQEVILRCVPISNHLYFYWYRQILGQKVEFLVSFYNNEISEKSEIFDDQFSVERPDGSNFTLKIRSTKLEDSAMYFCASRKGRGGLDTQYFGPGTRLTVL.

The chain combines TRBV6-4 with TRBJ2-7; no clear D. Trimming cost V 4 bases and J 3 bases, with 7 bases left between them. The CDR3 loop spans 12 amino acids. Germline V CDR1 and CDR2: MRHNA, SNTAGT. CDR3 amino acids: CASSARSYEQYF. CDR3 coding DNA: TGTGCCAGCAGTGCTCGCAGCTACGAGCAGTACTTC.

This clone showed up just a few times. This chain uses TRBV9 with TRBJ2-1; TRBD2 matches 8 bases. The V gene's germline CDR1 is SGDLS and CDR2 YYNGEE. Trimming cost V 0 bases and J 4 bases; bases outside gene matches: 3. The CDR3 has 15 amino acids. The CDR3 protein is CASSVEPGGYNEQFF. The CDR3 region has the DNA TGTGCCAGCAGCGTAGAACCGGGAGGGTACAATGAGCAGTTCTTC.

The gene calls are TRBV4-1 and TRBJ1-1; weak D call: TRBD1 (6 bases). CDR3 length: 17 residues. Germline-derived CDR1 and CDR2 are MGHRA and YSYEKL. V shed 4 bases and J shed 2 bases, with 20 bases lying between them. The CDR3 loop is CASSPPRGGRRNTEAFF. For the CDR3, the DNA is TGCGCCAGCAGCCCGCCGCGGGGGGGGCGTCGAAACACTGAAGCTTTCTTT.

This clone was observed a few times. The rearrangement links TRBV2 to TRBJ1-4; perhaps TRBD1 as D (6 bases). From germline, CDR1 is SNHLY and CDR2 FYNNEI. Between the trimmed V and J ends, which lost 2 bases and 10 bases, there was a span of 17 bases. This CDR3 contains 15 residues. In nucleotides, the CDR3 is TGTGCCAGCAGTGAAAACAGGGAACGGAAAGGAAAACTGTTTTTT. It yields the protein CASSENRERKGKLFF. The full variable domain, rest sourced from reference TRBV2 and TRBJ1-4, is EPEVTQTPSHQVTQMGQEVILRCVPISNHLYFYWYRQILGQKVEFLVSFYNNEISEKSEIFDDQFSVERPDGSNFTLKIRSTKLEDSAMYFCASSENRERKGKLFFGSGTQLSVL.

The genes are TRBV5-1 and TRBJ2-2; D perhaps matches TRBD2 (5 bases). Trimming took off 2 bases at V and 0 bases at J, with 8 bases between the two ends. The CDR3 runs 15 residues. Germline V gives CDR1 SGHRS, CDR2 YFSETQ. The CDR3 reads CASSLATTNTGELFF. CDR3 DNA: TGCGCCAGCAGCTTAGCGACTACGAACACCGGGGAGCTGTTTTTT.

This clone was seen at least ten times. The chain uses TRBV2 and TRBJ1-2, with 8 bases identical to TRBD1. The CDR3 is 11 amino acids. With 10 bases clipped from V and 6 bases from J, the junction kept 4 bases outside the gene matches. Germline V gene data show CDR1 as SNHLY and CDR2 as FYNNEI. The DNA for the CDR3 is TGTGCCACCTCGACAGGGGATGGCTACACCTTC. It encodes CATSTGDGYTF.

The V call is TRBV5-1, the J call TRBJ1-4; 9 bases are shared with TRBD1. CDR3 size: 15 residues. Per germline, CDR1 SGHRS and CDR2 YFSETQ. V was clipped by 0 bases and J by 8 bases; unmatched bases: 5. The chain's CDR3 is CASSLGDREGEKLFF. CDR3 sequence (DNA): TGCGCCAGCAGCTTGGGGGACAGGGAGGGCGAAAAACTGTTTTTT. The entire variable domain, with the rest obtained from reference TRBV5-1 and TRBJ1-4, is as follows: KAGVTQTPRYLIKTRGQQVTLSCSPISGHRSVSWYQQTPGQGLQFLFEYFSETQRNKGNFPGRFSGRQFSNSRSEMNVSTLELGDSALYLCASSLGDREGEKLFFGSGTQLSVL.